The 14 T cell receptor beta chains below all came from one sample that was sequenced in a study of blood T cell repertoires in COVID-19 (dated by TCRdb to the early 2020s). Preparation of the library involved the immunoSEQ multiplex PCR assay. Held by TCRdb, this immuneACCESS table contains in-frame sequences only and omits some clones. Under half of the omission traces to an unresolved V gene where checked; the cause of the rest is unknown. Within this sample are 84,000 or so clones, with over 70% of them counted one time only. About 12% of the sample lies in the top ten. Sequenced: peripheral blood. Source of these receptors: a woman aged 40-49 years with active or convalescent COVID-19.

This chain joins TRBV7-2 and TRBJ2-3, with TRBD2 matching 8 bases. J gave up 0 bases and V 5 bases, and 10 bases lay outside the gene matches. The CDR3 contains 17 residues. From germline, CDR1 is SGHTA and CDR2 FQGNSA. The CDR3, as DNA: TGTGCCAGCAGCCCCAGTTTCGTAGCGGGAAGCACAGATACGCAGTATTTT. Amino acids: CASSPSFVAGSTDTQYF. The variable domain in full, with the rest retrieved from reference TRBV7-2 and TRBJ2-3, is GAGVSQSPSNKVTEKGKDVELRCDPISGHTALYWYRQSLGQGLEFLIYFQGNSAPDKSGLPSDRFSAERTGGSVSTLTIQRTQQEDSAVYLCASSPSFVAGSTDTQYFGPGTRLTVL.

The rearrangement links TRBV24-1 to TRBJ2-7; 8 positions match TRBD1. Trimming at V came to 0 bases and at J to 5 bases, leaving 5 bases not matched to a gene. Germline lookup yields CDR1 KGHDR and CDR2 SFDVKD. There are 15 residues in the CDR3. The CDR3 DNA is TGTGCCACCAGTGATTTGTCAGGGGGCGCCGACGAGCAGTACTTC. It codes for CATSDLSGGADEQYF.

This clone was seen once. The V and J genes are TRBV28 and TRBJ1-5; 7 bases are shared with TRBD1. V lost 5 bases to trimming and J lost 4 bases; unmatched junction nucleotides: 14. Per germline, CDR1 MDHEN and CDR2 SYDVKM. There are 17 residues in the CDR3. Written as DNA, the CDR3 is TGTGCCAGCAGTACCTCCGGGACAGCCCCAGGAAATCAGCCCCAGCATTTT. Amino acids: CASSTSGTAPGNQPQHF.

CDR3 region: CASRDRLSTGELFF. The CDR3 coding sequence is TGTGCCAGCAGGGACAGGTTATCCACCGGGGAGCTGTTTTTT. The chain is built from TRBV9 and TRBJ2-2; the match to TRBD1 covers 7 bases. Germline V lookup: CDR1 SGDLS, CDR2 YYNGEE. CDR3 length: 14 residues. Trimming removed 5 bases from V and 4 bases from J; junction bases left unmatched: 5.

Only a few counts were recorded for this clone. The chain is built from TRBV27 and TRBJ1-2, with 7 bases that match TRBD1. J was trimmed by 1 base and V by 5 bases; bases with no gene match: 10. This CDR3 comprises 16 residues. Germline CDR1 MNHEY, CDR2 SMNVEV (reference sequence). The CDR3 here is CASSTGQEGRNYGYTF. Here the CDR3 DNA reads TGTGCCAGCAGTACAGGACAGGAAGGGCGTAACTATGGCTACACCTTC.

The chain is built from TRBV7-9 and TRBJ2-7; 8 bases align to TRBD2. From germline, CDR1 is SEHNR and CDR2 FQNEAQ (reference sequence). Trimming at V came to 5 bases and at J to 0 bases, leaving 9 bases not matched to a gene. CDR3 length equals 16 residues. CDR3 residues: CASSLGAGGYSYEQYF. CDR3 nucleotide sequence: TGTGCCAGCAGCCTAGGGGCGGGGGGCTACTCCTACGAGCAGTACTTC.

This clone was seen a handful of times. The chain couples TRBV6-2 or TRBV6-3 to TRBJ2-3; 9 positions agree with TRBD1. Looked up from germline, CDR1 is MNHEY and CDR2 is SVGEGT. The CDR3 sequence is 14 residues long. Trimming removed 5 bases from V and 3 bases from J; junction bases left unmatched: 3. Written as DNA, the CDR3 is TGTGCCAGCAGTGGACAGGGGAGAACAGATACGCAGTATTTT. This sequence encodes CASSGQGRTDTQYF.

The chain is built from TRBV19 and TRBJ1-1; TRBD1 agrees at 9 bases. Germline assignment: CDR1 LNHDA and CDR2 SQIVND (reference sequence). V gave up 6 bases and J gave up 4 bases; unmatched junction bases: 6. The CDR3 totals 14 residues. The CDR3 DNA follows: TGTGCCAGTAGGGAACAGGGGGCGAGCACTGAAGCTTTCTTT. Its translation is CASREQGASTEAFF.

By its share, this clone is medium-sized. The CDR3 nucleotides read TGTGCCAGCAGCTCAACAGGGGGCTTAGATACGCAGTATTTT. Translating gives CASSSTGGLDTQYF. The chain has TRBV7-9 and TRBJ2-3, with TRBD1 matching over 9 bases. The CDR3 spans 14 residues. Germline-derived CDR1 and CDR2 are SEHNR and FQNEAQ (reference sequence). With 4 bases clipped from V and 5 bases from J, the junction kept 4 bases outside the gene matches.

The chain couples TRBV6-4 to TRBJ1-1; tentative D call: TRBD1 (6 bases). This CDR3 has 16 residues. Germline V gene lookup returns CDR1 MRHNA and CDR2 SNTAGT. Trimming pared 4 bases from V and 2 bases from J, leaving 17 bases between. The CDR3 coding sequence is TGTGCCAGCAGTGGTGTTGGGGGCCGGGTTAACACTGAAGCTTTCTTT. This codes for CASSGVGGRVNTEAFF.

This rearrangement joins TRBV5-4 to TRBJ2-3; D is uncertain. V dropped 5 bases and J dropped 1 base, with 5 bases sitting between them. Per germline, CDR1 SGHNT and CDR2 YYREEE (reference sequence). This CDR3 contains 12 residues. The CDR3 nucleotides are TGTGCCAGCAGTTATCGCACAGATACGCAGTATTTT. Protein sequence: CASSYRTDTQYF.

This clone was found once. CDR3 loop: CASSLVRRYNEQFF. The CDR3 DNA reads TGTGCCAGCAGCTTAGTTCGTAGATACAATGAGCAGTTCTTC. J is TRBJ2-1 and V is TRBV11-2; D gene unclear. The CDR3 runs 14 residues. V was cut by 1 base and J by 4 bases, with 8 bases left in between. Germline assignment: CDR1 SGHAT and CDR2 FQNNGV.

The rearrangement links TRBV10-3 to TRBJ2-7; D call uncertain. Per the germline V gene, CDR1 is ENHRY and CDR2 is SYGVKD. V gave up 6 bases and J gave up 3 bases, with 6 bases separating them. The CDR3 loop spans 11 amino acids. DNA of the CDR3: TGTGCCATCAGCCAAAACTACGAGCAGTACTTC. It specifies CAISQNYEQYF.

V is TRBV5-8 and J is TRBJ1-1; TRBD1 is a possible D gene (5 bases). The CDR3 contains 15 residues. Germline loops: CDR1 SGHTS, CDR2 YDEGEE. Trimming took 5 bases from V and 1 from J, leaving 15 bases between them. This chain's CDR3 is CASRRDFGANTEAFF. For the CDR3, the DNA is TGTGCCAGCAGGCGAGACTTTGGGGCGAACACTGAAGCTTTCTTT.